These T cell receptor beta chains were read from a single sample in a study of PD-1 blockade in classical Hodgkin lymphoma. Produced via immunoSEQ multiplex PCR; TCRdb's table is partial and in-frame only. The sample has over 20,000 clones, approximately 87% seen once. Sequenced material: CD8+ T cells from blood. The receptors shown here come from a human donor with classical Hodgkin lymphoma. CDR3s include the opening cysteine and the closing phenylalanine or tryptophan. Each record gives: D gene, V gene, clone size, J gene, CDR3 DNA, CDR3 protein. The D gene is left open where the match is weak. For some rows the clone size is stated as once, few or many, or as a class when expanded; others skip it.

>-|TRBV6-6|few|TRBJ1-6
TGTGCCAGCAGTTACCCTGGGATTGATTCACCCCTCCACTTT
CASSYPGIDSPLHF
>-|TRBV9|-|TRBJ1-1
TGTGCCAGCAGCGTAGACCAGAACACTGAAGCTTTCTTT
CASSVDQNTEAFF
>-|TRBV7-8|-|TRBJ1-1
TGTGCCAGCAGCTGGGTGGGTCCTGGGAACACTGAAGCTTTCTTT
CASSWVGPGNTEAFF
>-|TRBV6-5|-|TRBJ1-2
TGTGCCAGCAGGCCCTCGGGGAGTCCCCTCTATGGCTACACCTTC
CASRPSGSPLYGYTF
>TRBD1|TRBV10-3|-|TRBJ1-4
TGTGCCATCAGTGGGACAGGGAATAATGAAAAACTGTTTTTT
CAISGTGNNEKLFF
>TRBD1|TRBV28|-|TRBJ2-7
TGTGCCAGCAGTTTATATATAGGAGTGGGACAGAATTCCTACGAGCAGTACTTC
CASSLYIGVGQNSYEQYF
>TRBD2|TRBV9|-|TRBJ2-2
TGTGCCAGCAGCCCTCGACTAGCGGAAAACACCGGGGAGCTGTTTTTT
CASSPRLAENTGELFF
>TRBD1|TRBV19|-|TRBJ1-5
TGTGCCAGTAGTATCGAAGGGGGCCGCCAGCCCCAGCATTTT
CASSIEGGRQPQHF
>-|TRBV7-4|-|TRBJ1-5
TGTGCCAGCAGCCAGACAGGTAATCAGCCCCAGCATTTT
CASSQTGNQPQHF
>-|TRBV27|-|TRBJ2-2
TGTGCCAGTCGCCAGGGGTCGGCCGGGGAGCTGTTTTTT
CASRQGSAGELFF
>-|TRBV6-6|-|TRBJ2-3
TGTGCCAGCAGTTCGGTCGGCACAGATACGCAGTATTTT
CASSSVGTDTQYF
>-|TRBV28|-|TRBJ1-1
TGTGCCAGCAGTTATGTCCCGCGGCCCTTAAAGGGTAAGGCTGAAGCTTTCTTT
CASSYVPRPLKGKAEAFF
>TRBD1|TRBV2|once|TRBJ2-5
TGTGCCAGCAGTTCCGTACAGGGGCCGGTGGGGACCCAGTACTTC
CASSSVQGPVGTQYF
>TRBD2|TRBV9|-|TRBJ2-1
TGTGCCAGCAGCGGAGCGGGAGGAACTCACAATGAGCAGTTCTTC
CASSGAGGTHNEQFF
>-|TRBV11-3|-|TRBJ2-2
TGTGCCAGCAGCCCCCGTGCATGGGGGGACGGCACCGGGGAGCTGTTTTTT
CASSPRAWGDGTGELFF